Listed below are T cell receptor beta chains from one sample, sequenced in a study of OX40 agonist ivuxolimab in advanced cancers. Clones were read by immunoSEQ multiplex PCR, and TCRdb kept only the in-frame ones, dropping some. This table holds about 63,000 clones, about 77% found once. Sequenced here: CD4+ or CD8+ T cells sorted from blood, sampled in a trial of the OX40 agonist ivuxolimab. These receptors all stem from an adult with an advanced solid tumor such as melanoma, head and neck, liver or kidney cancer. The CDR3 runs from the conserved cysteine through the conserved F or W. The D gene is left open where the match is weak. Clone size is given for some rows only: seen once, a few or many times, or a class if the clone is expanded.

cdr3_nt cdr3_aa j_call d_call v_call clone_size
TGTGCCATCAGTGTGCAGGGATGGGATTCACCCCTCCACTTT CAISVQGWDSPLHF TRBJ1-6 - TRBV10-3 -
TGTGCCAGTAGTAGCGGGAGGACCGCCCCCTACAATGAGCAGTTCTTC CASSSGRTAPYNEQFF TRBJ2-1 TRBD2 TRBV19 -
TGTGCCAGCAGGGGACCGTCGCTCTATGGCTACACCTTC CASRGPSLYGYTF TRBJ1-2 - TRBV2 -
TGTGCCAGCAGGCGAACGGGTGCTGCTGGAAACACCATATATTTT CASRRTGAAGNTIYF TRBJ1-3 - TRBV7-2 once
TGTGCCAGCTCCCCCCCGGGGACAGTGGGGACGGAGACCCAGTACTTC CASSPPGTVGTETQYF TRBJ2-5 TRBD1 TRBV18 -
TGTGCCAGCAGCCTAGACAGGGTCTATGGCTACACCTTC CASSLDRVYGYTF TRBJ1-2 TRBD1 TRBV7-9 -
TGTGCCAGCAGTAAGCAGGGGACCACCAACGAGCAGTACTTC CASSKQGTTNEQYF TRBJ2-7 - TRBV27 -
TGCGCCAGCAGCTTGAATAGGGACTCTGAAGCTTTCTTT CASSLNRDSEAFF TRBJ1-1 - TRBV5-1 -
TGTGCCAGCCTCACAGGACACCTCGAAGTTTTCTTT CASLTGHLEVFF TRBJ1-1 - TRBV2 -
TGTGCCAGCAGCTTGTTCAGTGTCTCTGGGGCCAACGTCCTGACTTTC CASSLFSVSGANVLTF TRBJ2-6 - TRBV7-8 -
TGTGCCAGTAGGGACTTACTAGTCCGAAGGGTCAATGAGCAGTTCTTC CASRDLLVRRVNEQFF TRBJ2-1 - TRBV19 -
TGTGCCAGTAGTATGGACTATAGCAATCAGCCCCAGCATTTT CASSMDYSNQPQHF TRBJ1-5 - TRBV19 -
TGTGCCAGCAGTGAAGTGGCCCGGCCTTACACCTTC CASSEVARPYTF TRBJ1-2 - TRBV6-1 -
TGTGCCAGTAGTCTCTTTGGCCTCATACATAGCAATCAGCCCCAGCATTTT CASSLFGLIHSNQPQHF TRBJ1-5 - TRBV19 -
TGTGCCTGGAGTGTTGACCAGACCCAGTACTTC CAWSVDQTQYF TRBJ2-5 - TRBV30 -
TGTGCCAGCAGATCCTGGGGGGACGGGGAAAAACTGTTTTTT CASRSWGDGEKLFF TRBJ1-4 - TRBV28 -
TGTGCCAGCAGCCGGACAGGAGGGGGGTATGGCTACACCTTC CASSRTGGGYGYTF TRBJ1-2 TRBD1 TRBV7-8 once
TGTGCCAGCAGCCGCCTAGCGGGAGTTGGTTACAATGAGCAGTTCTTC CASSRLAGVGYNEQFF TRBJ2-1 TRBD2 TRBV13 -
TGTGCCAGCTCATCGGACAGCTCTGGAAACACCATATATTTT CASSSDSSGNTIYF TRBJ1-3 - TRBV18 -
TGCGCCAGCACCCTCAACCCAGGGGTAAATGACTATGGCTACACCTTC CASTLNPGVNDYGYTF TRBJ1-2 - TRBV5-1 -
TGTGCCAGTAGTCCTAGCGGGGGAAGGAACGAGCAGTACTTC CASSPSGGRNEQYF TRBJ2-7 TRBD2 TRBV19 -
TGCGCCAGCAGTGAGGGAGGGTCGGCCCAGCATTTT CASSEGGSAQHF TRBJ1-5 - TRBV10-2 -
TGTGCCAGCAGCAGAACTTCAGGGGAGGCTGGGGCCAACGTCCTGACTTTC CASSRTSGEAGANVLTF TRBJ2-6 - TRBV11-2 -